A selection of T cell receptor beta chains follows, all from one sample in a study of blood T cell repertoires in COVID-19. Profiled with immunoSEQ multiplex PCR; TCRdb holds only in-frame clones, not every one. This table has fewer than 500,000 clones, roughly 90% appearing once. Sequenced input: peripheral blood. These receptors originate from a woman aged 25 to 39 with acute or convalescent COVID-19. Each CDR3 is given with its conserved first and last residue. The order of the fields is clone size, V gene, J gene, D gene, CDR3 length, CDR3 DNA, CDR3 protein. The D gene is left open where the match is weak. Size is stated for part of the rows, as once, few or many counts, or as a class when the clone is expanded.

.	TRBV7-8	TRBJ1-1	.	15	TGTGCCAGCAGCTTAGGTGGGGGGGTTGGCACTGAAGCTTTCTTT	CASSLGGGVGTEAFF
.	TRBV7-8	TRBJ1-1	.	16	TGTGCCAGCAGCTACCCTCGGACCCCGGGGAGCACTGAAGCTTTCTTT	CASSYPRTPGSTEAFF
.	TRBV5-1	TRBJ2-1	.	15	TGCGCCAGCAGTCCACCAGGGTCTTTGACCAATGAGCAGTTCTTC	CASSPPGSLTNEQFF
.	TRBV9	TRBJ2-3	TRBD2	15	TGTGCCAGCAGCGTAGACCGGGCGGGGGGAGATACGCAGTATTTT	CASSVDRAGGDTQYF
.	TRBV6-4	TRBJ1-4	TRBD1	17	TGTGCCAGCAGTGGGACAGGCTTTCCAGCAGCTAATGAAAAACTGTTTTTT	CASSGTGFPAANEKLFF
.	TRBV29-1	TRBJ2-5	.	12	TGCAGCGTGAAAACTACGACCGGGACCCAGTACTTC	CSVKTTTGTQYF
.	TRBV19	TRBJ2-2	.	16	TGTGCCAGTACCAACAGGCAGGCGGCGGACACCGGGGAGCTGTTTTTT	CASTNRQAADTGELFF
.	TRBV7-9	TRBJ2-5	TRBD2	16	TGTGCCAGCAGCTTAACTAGCGGGGGGGCCGAAGAGACCCAGTACTTC	CASSLTSGGAEETQYF
.	TRBV25-1	TRBJ1-6	.	16	TGTGCCAGCAGTGAATCAGTTAGGGGAATTAATTCACCCCTCCACTTT	CASSESVRGINSPLHF
.	TRBV7-9	TRBJ1-3	TRBD1	19	TGTGCCAGCAGCTTAGCCCCAAAAATACAGGGGGCAACAGGAAACACCATATATTTT	CASSLAPKIQGATGNTIYF
.	TRBV7-3	TRBJ2-3	.	14	TGTGCCAGCAGCCCTTCTGGCCCCAGAGATACGCAGTATTTT	CASSPSGPRDTQYF
.	TRBV4-1	TRBJ2-3	TRBD2	16	TGCGCCAGCAGCCAGATTCACGCGGGGGGCACAGATACGCAGTATTTT	CASSQIHAGGTDTQYF
.	TRBV4-1	TRBJ2-3	.	16	TGCGCCAGCAGCCAAGCGGACTCCCTAGCCACAGATACGCAGTATTTT	CASSQADSLATDTQYF
.	TRBV5-6	TRBJ1-5	TRBD1	13	TGTGCCAGCAGCTTTGACAGGGCCCAGCCCCAGCATTTT	CASSFDRAQPQHF
.	TRBV6-5	TRBJ2-7	TRBD2	15	TGTGCCAGCAGTTACGGATCGGGGGGGACCTACGAGCAGTACTTC	CASSYGSGGTYEQYF
.	TRBV25-1	TRBJ1-4	.	15	TGTGCCAGCAGTGAACGGACAGTCCAGGGGGAAAAACTGTTTTTT	CASSERTVQGEKLFF
.	TRBV18	TRBJ2-3	TRBD2	14	TGTGCCAGCTCACCACAGCGGGGTAGAGATACGCAGTATTTT	CASSPQRGRDTQYF
.	TRBV7-2	TRBJ2-3	TRBD2	18	TGTGCCATACCTTATAGCGGGGGGGCTTTTCGGGTTGAAGATACGCAGTATTTT	CAIPYSGGAFRVEDTQYF
few	TRBV7-2	TRBJ2-5	TRBD2	15	TGTGCCAGCAGCCCGCGGACTAGCGGGGGGGAGACCCAGTACTTC	CASSPRTSGGETQYF
.	TRBV30	TRBJ1-5	.	13	TGTGCCTGGAGTGAAGGGGTCGGTCAGCCCCAGCATTTT	CAWSEGVGQPQHF
once	TRBV11-3	TRBJ2-1	.	16	TGTGCCAGCAGCTCCCGGGACAAACATGACTACAATGAGCAGTTCTTC	CASSSRDKHDYNEQFF
.	TRBV13	TRBJ2-1	TRBD1	16	TGTGCCAGCAGTCCCCGCGGCAGGGGGTCATACAATGAGCAGTTCTTC	CASSPRGRGSYNEQFF
.	TRBV27	TRBJ1-5	.	15	TGTGCCAGCAGTCCCTGGACAGCTCTATCTGGGCCCCAGCATTTT	CASSPWTALSGPQHF
.	TRBV24-1	TRBJ2-3	TRBD1	15	TGTGCCACCAGTGAGTTAGACAGGGGGCGAGATACGCAGTATTTT	CATSELDRGRDTQYF
.	TRBV9	TRBJ2-5	.	14	TGTGCCAGCAGCCAATCAGGGGGGAGAGAGACCCAGTACTTC	CASSQSGGRETQYF
once	TRBV15	TRBJ1-3	.	15	TGTGCCACCAGCCAGGGGACGAATAGTGGAAACACCATATATTTT	CATSQGTNSGNTIYF
.	TRBV30	TRBJ2-1	TRBD2	15	TGTGCCTGGGGCTCTAGCGGGGGGTCATACAATGAGCAGTTCTTC	CAWGSSGGSYNEQFF
.	TRBV5-6	TRBJ2-7	TRBD1	14	TGTGCCAGCAGCTTGAGGGACAGGGCCTACGAGCAGTACTTC	CASSLRDRAYEQYF
.	TRBV3-1/TRBV3-2	TRBJ1-3	.	14	TGTGCCAGCAGCCACTTAAGCGGGGGAAACACCATATATTTT	CASSHLSGGNTIYF
.	TRBV5-1	TRBJ1-5	TRBD1	15	TGCGCCAGCAGCCTTATGGGACAGGGCGGTCAGCCCCAGCATTTT	CASSLMGQGGQPQHF
.	TRBV11-2	TRBJ2-3	.	15	TGTGCCAGCAGCTTGCGAGGGTCTAGCACAGATACGCAGTATTTT	CASSLRGSSTDTQYF
.	TRBV6-5	TRBJ2-1	TRBD2	15	TGTGCCAGCAGCAGAGCGGGGGTCTCGTACAATGAGCAGTTCTTC	CASSRAGVSYNEQFF
.	TRBV19	TRBJ1-1	TRBD1	13	TGTGCCAGTAGTCAACCGGGACAGGGATCAGCTTTCTTT	CASSQPGQGSAFF
.	TRBV6-2/TRBV6-3	TRBJ2-5	.	14	TGTGCCAGCAGTTACAGAGGGCGGGAAGAGACCCAGTACTTC	CASSYRGREETQYF
.	TRBV18	TRBJ2-5	TRBD1	13	TGTGCCAGCTCACCGGACAGGGGGGAGACCCAGTACTTC	CASSPDRGETQYF
.	TRBV5-4	TRBJ2-1	TRBD1	13	TGTGCCACACGACAGGGGGTATACAATGAGCAGTTCTTC	CATRQGVYNEQFF
.	TRBV30	TRBJ1-6	.	15	TGTGCCTGGAGTGGACGGAGCTCCTATAATTCACCCCTCCACTTT	CAWSGRSSYNSPLHF
.	TRBV5-6	TRBJ1-2	.	15	TGTGCCAGCAGCTTGCTCGGCGTAGCTGGCTATGGCTACACCTTC	CASSLLGVAGYGYTF
.	TRBV19	TRBJ2-3	TRBD2	15	TGTGCCAGTAGTATGCCCAGCGGGGGCACAGATACGCAGTATTTT	CASSMPSGGTDTQYF
.	TRBV6-5	TRBJ2-7	TRBD1	14	TGTGCCAGCAGTTACTCGGGGACAGGGGGCGAGCAGTACTTC	CASSYSGTGGEQYF
.	TRBV24-1	TRBJ2-1	.	14	TGTGCCACCAGTGGGCGGACAGCCAACAATGAGCAGTTCTTC	CATSGRTANNEQFF
once	TRBV11-2	TRBJ2-3	.	14	TGTGCCAGCAGCTCTCATCCGGGCACAGATACGCAGTATTTT	CASSSHPGTDTQYF
.	TRBV28	TRBJ2-2	TRBD2	16	TGTGCCAGCAGTTTAGGCGGGCTAGCGGACACCGGGGAGCTGTTTTTT	CASSLGGLADTGELFF
.	TRBV7-2	TRBJ1-2	.	14	TGTGCCAGCAGCGTGGGCCTTGGCAACTATGGCTACACCTTC	CASSVGLGNYGYTF
.	TRBV10-3	TRBJ2-2	TRBD1	14	TGTGCCATAGGGGGGACAGGACCTACCGGGGAGCTGTTTTTT	CAIGGTGPTGELFF
.	TRBV5-1	TRBJ2-2	TRBD2	18	TGCGCCAGCAGCTTGGAGACTAGCGGGGGCCATTACACCGGGGAGCTGTTTTTT	CASSLETSGGHYTGELFF
.	TRBV19	TRBJ1-2	.	13	TGTGCCAGTAGTATAGATGTATCTTATGGCTACACCTTC	CASSIDVSYGYTF
.	TRBV11-2	TRBJ2-7	TRBD1	14	TGTGCCAGCAGCTTTGGGACAGGGGGTAACGAGCAGTACTTC	CASSFGTGGNEQYF
.	TRBV27	TRBJ2-7	.	12	TGTGCCAGCTCGAGAGGCTCGGGTGAGCAGTACTTC	CASSRGSGEQYF
.	TRBV4-1	TRBJ2-5	.	14	TGCGCCAGCAGCCAAGTTCCGGGGGAAGAGACCCAGTACTTC	CASSQVPGEETQYF
.	TRBV10-3	TRBJ1-3	.	16	TGTGCCATCAGTGATGTGGGAGACTACTCTGGAAACACCATATATTTT	CAISDVGDYSGNTIYF
.	TRBV7-9	TRBJ2-1	.	14	TGTGCCAGCAGCTTAGATGTAGGGGCCCATGAGCAGTTCTTC	CASSLDVGAHEQFF
.	TRBV10-2	TRBJ1-2	TRBD1	13	TGCGCCAGCGATGAGACAGGGGACTATGGCTACACCTTC	CASDETGDYGYTF
.	TRBV19	TRBJ1-2	TRBD1	13	TGTGCCACTGGACAGGGGGCTAACTATGGCTACACCTTC	CATGQGANYGYTF
.	TRBV19	TRBJ2-3	TRBD1	16	TGTGCCAGTAGTACACAGGGGACGGTCGGCACAGATACGCAGTATTTT	CASSTQGTVGTDTQYF
.	TRBV29-1	TRBJ1-1	TRBD1	12	TGCAGCGTCCCCGGACAGGGCTCTGAAGCTTTCTTT	CSVPGQGSEAFF
.	TRBV13	TRBJ2-1	.	15	TGTGCCAGCAGCTTAGGCCGCAGGGGTTACAATGAGCAGTTCTTC	CASSLGRRGYNEQFF
.	TRBV9	TRBJ2-7	.	18	TGTGCCAGCAGCGTACTAGAGTTGAATCGACAGGACCTCTACGAGCAGTACTTC	CASSVLELNRQDLYEQYF
.	TRBV6-5	TRBJ2-7	TRBD1	15	TGTGCCAGCAGTCCTTGGACAGGGGGCGCCTACGAGCAGTACTTC	CASSPWTGGAYEQYF